Below are 22 T cell receptor beta chains sequenced from a single sample in a study of spatial heterogeneity in lung cancer. The time point here: sample taken at primary tumor resection. TCRdb re-derived calls from the 5' RACE reads in MiXCR, one entry per CDR3 protein. The sample lists fewer than 40,000 distinct CDR3 sequences, roughly 7.4% seen once, with under 30% in the top ten. The source material was PBMCs, sampled at surgery. Every receptor here comes from a male donor with early-stage non-small cell lung cancer.

This clonotype was counted only a few times. The chain employs TRBV19 and TRBJ1-2; 9 bases match TRBD1. CDR1 is LNHDA, CDR2 SQIVND, per germline (reference sequence). The CDR3 runs to 15 residues. V trimming: 3 bases; J trimming: 5 bases; junction bases outside the gene matches: 7. CDR3 residues: CASSMGQGVGYGYTF. CDR3 nucleotides: TGTGCCAGTAGTATGGGACAGGGAGTAGGTTATGGCTACACCTTC.

There are many counts of this clonotype. The J gene is TRBJ2-3, the V gene TRBV10-3; D gene uncertain. This CDR3 has 13 residues. Trimming took off 7 bases at V and 3 bases at J, with 11 bases between the two ends. CDR1 is ENHRY, CDR2 SYGVKD, per germline. CDR3 in DNA: TGTGCCATCAATAAGGAGAAGACAGATACGCAGTATTTT. It yields the protein CAINKEKTDTQYF.

The J gene is TRBJ2-7, the V gene TRBV12-3 or TRBV12-4; 7 bases map to TRBD2. V lost 4 bases and J lost 1; bases outside the gene matches: 10. This CDR3 has 16 amino acids. The CDR3 DNA follows: TGTGCCAGCAGTTCTCGGACTAGTCCGATTTCCTACGAGCAGTACTTC. Translating gives CASSSRTSPISYEQYF.

This clonotype was recorded at least ten times. V is TRBV5-1 and J is TRBJ2-2; 9 nucleotides line up with TRBD2. Germline assignment: CDR1 SGHRS and CDR2 YFSETQ. With V trimmed by 1 base and J by 1 base, 2 bases remained unmatched. The CDR3 sequence is 16 residues long. Here the CDR3 reads CASSLLAGKNTGELFF. CDR3 nucleotides: TGCGCCAGCAGCTTGCTAGCGGGAAAGAACACCGGGGAGCTGTTTTTT. Full variable domain (outside the CDR3, taken from reference TRBV5-1 and TRBJ2-2): KAGVTQTPRYLIKTRGQQVTLSCSPISGHRSVSWYQQTPGQGLQFLFEYFSETQRNKGNFPGRFSGRQFSNSRSEMNVSTLELGDSALYLCASSLLAGKNTGELFFGEGSRLTVL.

This clonotype occurred a few times. The CDR3 sequence is CASRPGQGAQGADTQYF. DNA of the CDR3: TGTGCCAGCAGGCCGGGACAGGGGGCACAGGGGGCAGATACGCAGTATTTT. The rearrangement joins TRBV12-3 or TRBV12-4 to TRBJ2-3; 12 bases align to TRBD1. CDR3 size: 17 residues. Trimming removed 6 bases from V and 4 bases from J; junction bases left unmatched: 11.

The sample holds a few counts of this clonotype. This chain connects TRBV6-2 or TRBV6-3 to TRBJ2-7, with 7 bases fitting TRBD2. Per the germline V gene, CDR1 is MNHEY and CDR2 is SVGEGT. Unmatched junction bases numbered 9, after V lost 6 bases and J lost 1 base. There are 15 residues in the CDR3. The CDR3 spells CASSPRGVGSYEQYF. CDR3 coding DNA: TGTGCCAGCAGCCCCCGGGGGGTTGGATCCTACGAGCAGTACTTC.

Only a few counts were recorded for this clonotype. This chain links TRBV4-2 with TRBJ1-5; D may be TRBD1 (6 bases). Germline V gene sequence: CDR1 LGHNA, CDR2 YNFKEQ. The CDR3 sequence is 16 residues long. With 0 bases removed from V and 7 bases from J, the gap between germline ends came to 16 bases. CDR3 residues: CASSQDPRTEHQPQHF. Here the CDR3 DNA reads TGTGCCAGCAGCCAAGATCCCCGGACAGAACACCAGCCCCAGCATTTT.

This clonotype came up many times. The chain joins TRBV6-1 to TRBJ1-5; TRBD1 matches 7 bases. This CDR3 region has 14 residues. V dropped 6 bases and J dropped 4; count of bases not matched to a gene: 6. Germline V gene lookup returns CDR1 MNHNS and CDR2 SASEGT. CDR3 protein: CASRTGTDNQPQHF. Here the CDR3 DNA reads TGTGCCAGCAGAACAGGGACAGATAATCAGCCCCAGCATTTT.

Ten or more counts support this clonotype. The chain recombines TRBV6-1 with TRBJ1-1; no firm D call. Germline values: CDR1 MNHNS, CDR2 SASEGT. The CDR3 is 15 amino acids. V lost 2 bases, J lost 0 bases, and 10 bases lay in between. The chain's CDR3 is CASSERMGMNTEAFF. The CDR3 DNA follows: TGTGCCAGCAGTGAAAGGATGGGGATGAACACTGAAGCTTTCTTT.

This clonotype was found a few times. The chain employs TRBV18 and TRBJ1-1; TRBD1 aligns across 9 bases. This CDR3 spans 15 amino acids. The V gene's germline CDR1 is KGHSH and CDR2 LQKENI. Unmatched junction bases numbered 7, after V lost 3 bases and J lost 5 bases. Written as DNA, the CDR3 is TGTGCCAGCTCACCTCCGACAGGGGGGGCTACTGAAGCTTTCTTT. Translated: CASSPPTGGATEAFF.

Ten or more counts support this clonotype. The rearrangement uses TRBV30 and TRBJ1-5; D perhaps matches TRBD1 (5 bases). From germline, CDR1 is GTSNPN and CDR2 SVGIG (reference sequence). The CDR3 consists of 17 residues. V was clipped by 2 bases and J by 1 base, with 18 bases between them. The CDR3 spells CAWSRGLTRGSNQPQHF. Here the CDR3 DNA reads TGTGCCTGGAGTAGAGGGCTTACCCGGGGGAGCAATCAGCCCCAGCATTTT.

This clonotype was counted only a few times. The chain is built from TRBV19 and TRBJ1-1, with D perhaps matching TRBD1 (5 bases). Germline V CDR1 and CDR2: LNHDA, SQIVND (reference sequence). This CDR3 has 14 residues. Between the trimmed V and J ends, which lost 7 bases and 7 bases, there was a span of 19 bases. This chain's CDR3 is CASTLRDLTFEAFF. CDR3 bases: TGTGCCAGTACCCTCCGGGACCTCACCTTTGAAGCTTTCTTT.

The chain recombines TRBV9 with TRBJ2-2; D is possibly TRBD1 (5 bases). Trimming cost V 0 bases and J 5 bases, with 8 bases left between them. Germline V gene sequence: CDR1 SGDLS, CDR2 YYNGEE. The CDR3 is made up of 14 amino acids. The CDR3 protein is CASSVVSGTGELFF. The CDR3 DNA is TGTGCCAGCAGCGTAGTATCAGGGACCGGGGAGCTGTTTTTT.

This clonotype occurred a few times. The chain carries TRBV12-5 and TRBJ1-1; 7 bases are a match to TRBD1. This CDR3 is built from 15 residues. V trimming: 2 bases; J trimming: 4 bases; junction bases outside the gene matches: 7. The germline gives CDR1 LGHNT, CDR2 FRNRAP. DNA for the CDR3: TGTGCTAGTGGTTTGTTACAGGGGAGGACCACTGAAGCTTTCTTT. Its protein is CASGLLQGRTTEAFF.

By share, this clonotype counts as large (0.1 to 1%). CDR3 DNA sequence: TGTGCCAGCAGCCAAGATAGGATGGAAGTTCGCTCACCCCTCCACTTT. This sequence encodes CASSQDRMEVRSPLHF. This sequence joins TRBV3-1 and TRBJ1-6; unclear D gene. CDR1 is LGHDT and CDR2 is YNNKEL in the germline V gene (reference sequence). Deletions cut 0 bases from V and 10 bases from J, with 16 bases between. This CDR3 has 16 residues.

This clonotype was counted a few times. This sequence joins TRBV7-9 and TRBJ1-1; D is ambiguous. The CDR3 has 13 residues. The V and J ends lost 1 base and 5 bases respectively, with 8 bases between them. Germline values: CDR1 SEHNR, CDR2 FQNEAQ (reference sequence). CDR3 residues: CASSLEVRTEAFF. The CDR3 DNA is TGTGCCAGCAGCTTAGAGGTGAGGACTGAAGCTTTCTTT.

This CDR3 reads CVSSHDRTGEQYF. CDR3 coding DNA: TGTGTTAGCAGTCACGACAGGACGGGCGAGCAGTACTTC. This chain links TRBV7-7 with TRBJ2-7, with D possibly TRBD1 on 6 matching bases. The CDR3 consists of 13 residues. Germline lookup yields CDR1 SSHAT and CDR2 FNYEAQ (reference sequence). Using reference TRBV7-7 and TRBJ2-7 for the parts outside the CDR3, the full variable domain is GAGVSQSPRYKVTKRGQDVTLRCDPISSHATLYWYQQALGQGPEFLTYFNYEAQPDKSGLPSDRFSAERPEGSISTLTIQRTEQRDSAMYRCVSSHDRTGEQYFGPGTRLTVT.

This clonotype was detected only a few times. The chain couples TRBV18 to TRBJ2-5; D is unclear. Germline values: CDR1 KGHSH, CDR2 LQKENI. This CDR3 has 12 amino acids. V was shortened by 6 bases and J by 3 bases, with 8 bases between the two germline ends. The chain's CDR3 is CASSIDEETQYF. The CDR3 DNA reads TGTGCCAGCTCTATAGATGAAGAGACCCAGTACTTC.

The chain links TRBV3-1 to TRBJ2-1; possibly TRBD1 for D (5 bases). V lost 1 base and J lost 6, with 7 bases in between. Germline V gene sequence: CDR1 LGHDT, CDR2 YNNKEL (reference sequence). The CDR3 covers 13 residues. The CDR3 nucleotides read TGTGCCAGCAGCCAAGGGGGCGTCAATGAGCAGTTCTTC. Protein: CASSQGGVNEQFF.

This clonotype was observed many times. The chain carries TRBV7-8 and TRBJ1-1; D is unclear. The V end lost 5 bases, the J end lost 1 base, and 11 bases lay between the germline ends. The length of the CDR3 is 14 residues. Germline V CDR1 and CDR2: SGHVS, FQNEAQ. Here the CDR3 reads CASSPLTPNTEAFF. The DNA of the CDR3 is TGTGCCAGCAGCCCCCTAACTCCGAACACTGAAGCTTTCTTT.

This clonotype was recorded at least ten times. CDR3 protein: CASSQGGTFGMETQYF. CDR3 nucleotides: TGCGCCAGCAGCCAAGGCGGGACATTTGGAATGGAGACCCAGTACTTC. The V and J genes are TRBV4-3 and TRBJ2-5; D tentatively fits TRBD1 or TRBD2 (6 bases each). This CDR3 has 16 amino acids. The V end lost 1 base, the J end lost 5 bases, and 17 bases lay between the germline ends. CDR1 LGHNA and CDR2 YSLEER come from the germline V gene.

The rearrangement joins TRBV7-9 to TRBJ1-1; D may be TRBD1 (6 bases). V dropped 4 bases and J dropped 2 bases, with 14 bases sitting between them. Germline assignment: CDR1 SEHNR and CDR2 FQNEAQ (reference sequence). This CDR3 has 15 residues. The CDR3 DNA reads as TGTGCCAGCAGCTATTCGGGGGCGGGAAACACTGAAGCTTTCTTT. Amino acid sequence: CASSYSGAGNTEAFF.